Shown below are 29 T cell receptor beta chains from a single sample sequenced in a study of cytomegalovirus exposure and HLA in healthy donors. With 60 Vbeta and 13 Jbeta primers, the PCR was carried out. Measured with immunoSEQ multiplex PCR; TCRdb has only the in-frame clones, and not every one. The profile covers 100,000 to 150,000 clones, with roughly 85% appearing a single time and approximately 20% taken by the ten largest. Sequencing was carried out using PBMCs. These TCRs come from a man younger than 35 in good health and CMV-seropositive.

Only one count was recorded for this clone. This chain connects TRBV28 to TRBJ1-1; 7 bases agree with TRBD1. Per the germline V gene, CDR1 is MDHEN and CDR2 is SYDVKM. The V gene end was trimmed by 5 bases and the J gene end by 1 base; junction bases not matched to a gene: 4. The CDR3 sequence is 14 residues long. This CDR3 reads CASSPHRGNTEAFF. In nucleotides, the CDR3 is TGTGCCAGCAGTCCCCACAGGGGGAACACTGAAGCTTTCTTT.

The chain employs TRBV23-1 and TRBJ2-4, with D possibly matching TRBD1 (6 bases). TRBV23-1 has ORF status, its function being uncertain. The V end lost 2 bases, the J end lost 3 bases, and 14 bases lay between the germline ends. CDR3 size: 16 residues. The CDR3 coding sequence is TGCGCCAGCAGTCAAAGGAAGGGGGTCGGCAAAAACATTCAGTACTTC. It yields the protein CASSQRKGVGKNIQYF.

This clone has more than one count but fewer than ten. The chain uses TRBV5-8 and TRBJ1-1, with TRBD1 matching 9 bases. The ends lost 4 bases at V and 4 bases at J; junction bases unmatched: 14. The V gene's germline CDR1 is SGHTS and CDR2 YDEGEE. The CDR3 totals 17 residues. CDR3 protein: CASSQGQGRSVSTEAFF. The DNA of the CDR3 is TGTGCCAGCAGCCAAGGACAGGGGAGGTCGGTGAGCACTGAAGCTTTCTTT.

The gene calls are TRBV6-1 and TRBJ2-1, with D perhaps matching TRBD1 (6 bases). The ends were cut back, 7 bases at V and 9 bases at J, with 10 bases in the middle. From germline, CDR1 is MNHNS and CDR2 SASEGT. The CDR3 has 11 amino acids. The CDR3 spells CASNRAGEQFF. The CDR3 nucleotides read TGTGCCAGCAACAGGGCTGGTGAGCAGTTCTTC.

This clone was observed a few times. The chain combines TRBV27 with TRBJ2-7; D not resolved. V was pared by 3 bases and J by 0 bases, with 6 bases between. The germline CDR1 and CDR2 sequences are MNHEY and SMNVEV (reference sequence). This CDR3 comprises 13 residues. The DNA for the CDR3 is TGTGCCAGCAGTTTCTCGAGCTCCTACGAGCAGTACTTC. Its protein product is CASSFSSSYEQYF.

The rearrangement joins TRBV19 to TRBJ1-1, with D possibly matching TRBD1 (5 bases). With 3 bases removed from V and 4 bases from J, the gap between germline ends came to 15 bases. CDR3 size: 15 residues. Germline CDR1 is LNHDA and CDR2 is SQIVND (reference sequence). The chain's CDR3 is CASSMGGGASTEAFF. DNA for the CDR3: TGTGCCAGTAGTATGGGCGGCGGGGCCAGCACTGAAGCTTTCTTT.

This clone has only one observation. The V call is TRBV14, the J call TRBJ1-2; 9 bases agree with TRBD1. CDR3 length: 17 amino acids. Germline V gives CDR1 SGHDN, CDR2 FVKESK. The V gene end was trimmed by 3 bases and the J gene end by 5 bases; junction bases not matched to a gene: 13. CDR3 amino acids: CASSQDTGTGQTYGYTF. DNA for the CDR3: TGTGCCAGCAGCCAGGACACCGGGACAGGGCAAACTTATGGCTACACCTTC.

The rearrangement joins TRBV11-2 to TRBJ2-3; 7 bases match TRBD2. CDR1 is SGHAT, CDR2 FQNNGV, per germline. The CDR3 totals 15 residues. The V gene end was trimmed by 1 base and the J gene end by 3 bases; junction bases not matched to a gene: 4. The CDR3 bases are TGTGCCAGCAGCTTAGGCGGGGGTGGTACAGATACGCAGTATTTT. Translated, it gives CASSLGGGGTDTQYF.

The chain links TRBV28 to TRBJ1-2; possible D gene TRBD1, 5 bases. The CDR3 covers 15 residues. The V end was cut by 6 bases, the J end by 4 bases, with 18 bases between. Germline CDR1 MDHEN, CDR2 SYDVKM. Here the CDR3 reads CASSPGTGGSYGYTF. The CDR3 nucleotides read TGTGCCAGCAGCCCGGGGACGGGGGGGAGCTATGGCTACACCTTC.

The gene calls are TRBV2 and TRBJ2-1; 13 bases line up with TRBD2. There are 17 residues in the CDR3. The V gene's germline CDR1 is SNHLY and CDR2 FYNNEI. The V and J ends lost 1 base and 8 bases, in that order; junction bases with no gene match: 8. The CDR3 protein is CASSEGTSGGAIYEQFF. CDR3 sequence (DNA): TGTGCCAGCAGTGAAGGAACTAGCGGGGGGGCTATCTATGAGCAGTTCTTC.

The rearrangement links TRBV25-1 to TRBJ2-7; the D is unclear. Per the germline V gene, CDR1 is MGHDK and CDR2 is SYGVNS. V was pared by 5 bases and J by 1 base, with 6 bases between. The CDR3 is 12 residues long. CDR3 protein: CASSLVSYEQYF. The DNA of the CDR3 is TGTGCCAGCAGTCTCGTATCCTACGAGCAGTACTTC.

The V and J genes are TRBV19 and TRBJ2-3, with 8 bases that match TRBD2. This CDR3 spans 15 amino acids. The ends lost 3 bases at V and 5 bases at J; junction bases unmatched: 7. Germline assignment: CDR1 LNHDA and CDR2 SQIVND (reference sequence). This CDR3 reads CASSIGAGELDTQYF. The DNA of the CDR3 is TGTGCCAGTAGTATTGGAGCGGGGGAGTTAGATACGCAGTATTTT.

This clone was seen more than once but under ten times. This chain joins TRBV6-6 and TRBJ1-1; D is ambiguous. V was cut by 0 bases and J by 4 bases, with 12 bases left in between. In germline, CDR1 is MNHNY, CDR2 SVGAGI (reference sequence). There are 15 residues in the CDR3. The CDR3 coding sequence is TGTGCCAGCAGTTACTCGTTCGGGTTTAGCACTGAAGCTTTCTTT. It encodes CASSYSFGFSTEAFF.

V usage is TRBV2 and J usage is TRBJ1-1; D perhaps matches TRBD1 (5 bases). Trimming took off 6 bases at V and 0 bases at J, with 14 bases between the two ends. This CDR3 comprises 15 residues. In germline, CDR1 is SNHLY, CDR2 FYNNEI. The CDR3 loop reads CASRGGKSVNTEAFF. The CDR3 bases are TGTGCCAGCAGGGGGGGGAAAAGTGTGAACACTGAAGCTTTCTTT.

The chain is built from TRBV4-1 and TRBJ1-3; 8 bases align to TRBD1. The ends lost 5 bases at V and 0 bases at J; junction bases unmatched: 9. The CDR3 has 17 amino acids. Germline lookup yields CDR1 MGHRA and CDR2 YSYEKL. The DNA for the CDR3 is TGCGCCAGCAGCTCGTCAGGGGGCATCCCCTCTGGAAACACCATATATTTT. Translated: CASSSSGGIPSGNTIYF.

The gene calls are TRBV5-4 and TRBJ2-6, with D maybe TRBD1 (6 bases). Germline V gene lookup returns CDR1 SGHNT and CDR2 YYREEE (reference sequence). The CDR3 contains 14 residues. Trimming took 10 bases from V and 4 from J, leaving 15 bases between them. The CDR3 protein is CASSGVPGANVLTF. In DNA form, the CDR3 reads TGTGCCTCCTCAGGGGTGCCGGGGGCCAACGTCCTGACTTTC. The whole variable domain, filled in from reference TRBV5-4 and TRBJ2-6, reads ETGVTQSPTHLIKTRGQQVTLRCSSQSGHNTVSWYQQALGQGPQFIFQYYREEENGRGNFPPRFSGLQFPNYSSELNVNALELDDSALYLCASSGVPGANVLTFGAGSRLTVL.

The CDR3 coding sequence is TGTGCCAGCAGTGAAATTCTAGCGGGGGGACGTTCCGATACGCAGTATTTT. It codes for CASSEILAGGRSDTQYF. The rearrangement uses TRBV6-1 and TRBJ2-3, with 11 nucleotides matching TRBD2. CDR1 is MNHNS, CDR2 SASEGT, per germline. V lost 2 bases to trimming and J lost 6 bases; unmatched junction nucleotides: 10. This CDR3 contains 17 residues.

To note about this clone: The germline gene is not matched at one end of the junction; a read error may be the cause. Other nucleotide sequences in the sample specify the same CDR3. The chain links TRBV28 to TRBJ2-1; D is unclear. There are 12 residues in the CDR3. Germline V lookup: CDR1 MDHEN, CDR2 SYDVKM. For the CDR3, the DNA is TGCGCCAGCAGTAAGCTTTACAATGAGCAGTTCTTC. As protein: CASSKLYNEQFF.

The chain recombines TRBV2 with TRBJ2-1; TRBD1 is a possible D gene (6 bases). Germline V gene sequence: CDR1 SNHLY, CDR2 FYNNEI. There are 12 residues in the CDR3. V gave up 5 bases and J gave up 6 bases, with 8 bases separating them. The CDR3 region is CASSSRGNEQFF. The DNA of the CDR3 is TGTGCCAGCAGTTCCAGGGGCAATGAGCAGTTCTTC.

The V gene is TRBV6-5, the J gene TRBJ1-4, with TRBD1 as a possible D gene (6 bases). CDR3 length: 14 residues. Trimming removed 4 bases from V and 4 bases from J, with 10 bases in between. CDR1 MNHEY and CDR2 SVGAGI come from the germline V gene. The CDR3 coding sequence is TGTGCCAGCAGTTTACAGGGTTTTAATGAAAAACTGTTTTTT. Translated, it gives CASSLQGFNEKLFF.

This clone has just one count. This chain connects TRBV7-9 to TRBJ2-5; 16 bases map to TRBD2. The CDR3 is made up of 16 amino acids. V lost 4 bases and J lost 5; bases outside the gene matches: 4. From germline, CDR1 is SEHNR and CDR2 FQNEAQ (reference sequence). In nucleotides, the CDR3 is TGTGCCAGCAGCTCGGGACTAGCGGGGGGGCCGGAGACCCAGTACTTC. This translates into CASSSGLAGGPETQYF.

The rearrangement uses TRBV6-6 and TRBJ1-2, with a possible D match to TRBD1 (6 bases). The CDR3 covers 15 residues. Trimming stripped 5 bases from V and 0 bases from J, with 13 bases between. CDR1 is MNHNY, CDR2 SVGAGI, per germline (reference sequence). DNA for the CDR3: TGTGCCAGCAGTGGATTACAGGGTACTAACTATGGCTACACCTTC. It specifies CASSGLQGTNYGYTF.

V is TRBV14 and J is TRBJ2-7, with 9 bases identical to TRBD2. Germline assignment: CDR1 SGHDN and CDR2 FVKESK. J was trimmed by 5 bases and V by 5 bases; bases with no gene match: 13. This CDR3 spans 16 amino acids. This CDR3 is CASSSNGLALRHEQYF. CDR3 bases: TGTGCCAGCAGCTCCAATGGACTAGCGTTGAGACACGAGCAGTACTTC.

The chain links TRBV7-9 to TRBJ2-5; 7 nucleotides align to TRBD2. Germline loops: CDR1 SEHNR, CDR2 FQNEAQ (reference sequence). The ends lost 4 bases at V and 2 bases at J; junction bases unmatched: 4. There are 14 residues in the CDR3. The CDR3 is CASSWGGVQETQYF. The CDR3 DNA is TGTGCCAGCAGCTGGGGGGGGGTGCAAGAGACCCAGTACTTC. Complete variable domain (other parts from reference TRBV7-9 and TRBJ2-5): DTGVSQNPRHKITKRGQNVTFRCDPISEHNRLYWYRQTLGQGPEFLTYFQNEAQLEKSRLLSDRFSAERPKGSFSTLEIQRTEQGDSAMYLCASSWGGVQETQYFGPGTRLLVL.

The rearrangement links TRBV21-1 to TRBJ1-4; whether TRBD1, the table's D call, matches the DNA was not checked. TRBV21-1 is termed a pseudogene. The CDR3 length is 13 residues. The CDR3 sequence: CASSNRTNEKLFF. The CDR3 DNA reads TGTGCCAGCAGCAACAGAACTAATGAAAAACTGTTTTTT.

The rearrangement joins TRBV6-5 to TRBJ1-3; 9 bases line up with TRBD1. The junction had 5 bases not matched to a gene; V was cut back by 0 bases and J by 5 bases. Germline V gene sequence: CDR1 MNHEY, CDR2 SVGAGI. The CDR3 loop spans 16 amino acids. CDR3 DNA sequence: TGTGCCAGCAGTTACTCGACGGGACAGGGTAGAAACACCATATATTTT. Residues: CASSYSTGQGRNTIYF.

The chain carries TRBV11-3 and TRBJ1-4, with D perhaps matching TRBD1 (5 bases). V was shortened by 5 bases and J by 7 bases, with 17 bases between the two germline ends. Germline-derived CDR1 and CDR2 are SGHNT and YENEEA. The CDR3 length is 15 residues. CDR3 sequence (DNA): TGTGCCAGCAGCATAGGACGGGGGGAGTGTGAAAAACTGTTTTTT. Amino acids: CASSIGRGECEKLFF.

The J gene is TRBJ1-6, the V gene TRBV5-4; 8 bases map to TRBD1. The CDR3 length is 14 residues. Trimming took 4 bases from V and 12 from J; bases not matched to a gene: 9. Germline lookup yields CDR1 SGHNT and CDR2 YYREEE (reference sequence). CDR3 sequence (DNA): TGTGCCAGCAGCCCCGGACAGGGCTATGGACCCCTCCACTTT. This encodes CASSPGQGYGPLHF.

This clone was detected a few times. This chain connects TRBV5-5 to TRBJ1-1; D unresolved. V lost 4 bases and J 6 bases, leaving 13 bases between the germline ends. This CDR3 comprises 13 residues. Germline-derived CDR1 and CDR2 are SGHKS and YYEKEE (reference sequence). CDR3 residues: CASSPPPLAEAFF. The CDR3 nucleotides read TGTGCCAGCAGCCCGCCCCCACTGGCTGAAGCTTTCTTT.